Listed below are T cell receptor beta chains from one sample, sequenced in a study of control samples from healthy donors and cancer patients. Profiled with immunoSEQ multiplex PCR; TCRdb holds only in-frame clones, not every one. Counted here are under 450,000 clones, around 90% occurring once; the ten biggest clones make up around 6.4%. The specimen sequenced was PBMCs. The receptors shown here come from a man aged 40-49 years with head and neck cancer. Each CDR3 is given with its conserved first and last residue. Fields, in order: D gene, J gene, clone size, V gene, CDR3 DNA, CDR3 protein. The D gene is left open where the match is weak. Expanded clones are given a class, and other clones once, few, many or no size at all.

>.|TRBJ1-1|.|TRBV2
TGTGCCAGCCGCATTCAGGGAGTCGCCACTGAAGCTTTCTTT
CASRIQGVATEAFF
>.|TRBJ2-3|once|TRBV28
TGTGCCAGCAGTTTACTAGGCTTTAGGGGCACAGATACGCAGTATTTT
CASSLLGFRGTDTQYF
>TRBD2|TRBJ2-7|once|TRBV29-1
TGCAGCGTTGAAGCGGGGGGATCACACGCCTACGAGCAGTACTTC
CSVEAGGSHAYEQYF
>TRBD1|TRBJ2-7|.|TRBV7-7
TGTGCTAGCAAAGAGACAGGGTTCTGGTACGAGCAGTACTTC
CASKETGFWYEQYF
>TRBD2|TRBJ2-3|.|TRBV4-2
TGTGCCAGCAGGGCAATGAGCGGGGGGAACACAGATACGCAGTATTTT
CASRAMSGGNTDTQYF
>TRBD2|TRBJ2-1|.|TRBV9
TGTGCCAGCAGCGCGTCGCGACTAGCGGGAGGTAATGAGCAGTTCTTC
CASSASRLAGGNEQFF
>.|TRBJ2-7|once|TRBV19
TGTGCCAGTAGTCACCGTTCCGAGCAGTACTTC
CASSHRSEQYF
>TRBD1|TRBJ2-2|.|TRBV19
TGTGCCAGTAGTGAAAGACAGGGGTGGAACACCGGGGAGCTGTTTTTT
CASSERQGWNTGELFF
>.|TRBJ2-3|.|TRBV5-8
TGTGCCAGCAGCTTGGTTGGAGGGGGAACAGATACGCAGTATTTT
CASSLVGGGTDTQYF
>TRBD1|TRBJ1-1|.|TRBV3-1/TRBV3-2
TGTGCCAGCAGCACCCGGACAGGGTACTACACTGAAGCTTTCTTT
CASSTRTGYYTEAFF
>.|TRBJ2-1|.|TRBV24-1
TGTGCCACCAGTGAAAGGGGGTCCTACAATGAGCAGTTCTTC
CATSERGSYNEQFF
>.|TRBJ1-3|.|TRBV5-8
TGTGCCAGCAGCTTGGCTTTGACACAGAGAAACACCATATATTTT
CASSLALTQRNTIYF
>TRBD1|TRBJ1-5|.|TRBV19
TGTGCCAGTAGTACAACCGGGACAGTCGTTGGGGCTCAGCCCCAGCATTTT
CASSTTGTVVGAQPQHF
>.|TRBJ1-4|.|TRBV29-1
TGCAGCGTTCAAATGCCGTTGCAGGGGAGACTAAAACTGTTTTTT
CSVQMPLQGRLKLFF
>.|TRBJ1-5|.|TRBV5-5
TGTGCCAGCAGCTTGGGGCAGGTGGACAATCAGCCCCAGCATTTT
CASSLGQVDNQPQHF
>TRBD2|TRBJ2-1|.|TRBV18
TGTGCCAGCTCACCTGTGGGGAGGGGACCCCCCAATGAGCAGTTCTTC
CASSPVGRGPPNEQFF
>.|TRBJ1-2|.|TRBV6-5
TGTGCCAGTCGAGAGGGAGGAGCAGTGGTCTATGGCTACACCTTC
CASREGGAVVYGYTF
>.|TRBJ2-7|.|TRBV28
TGTGCCAGCAGTTTAGGAGGGGGCAGCGAGCAGTACTTC
CASSLGGGSEQYF
>TRBD1|TRBJ2-7|.|TRBV2
TGTGGAAGCATCCTCGGGACAGGGTCCTACGAGCAGTACTTC
CGSILGTGSYEQYF
>.|TRBJ2-7|.|TRBV3-1/TRBV3-2
TGTGCCAGCAGCCAAGTGGTAGGGCCCTTCGAGCAGTACTTC
CASSQVVGPFEQYF
>.|TRBJ2-7|.|TRBV4-2
TGTGCCAGCAGCCCCCGGGACTTTAGCTCCTACGAGCAGTACTTC
CASSPRDFSSYEQYF
>.|TRBJ2-7|.|TRBV7-3
TGTGCCAGCAGTTTCCCGGCAGACACCTACGAGCAGTACTTC
CASSFPADTYEQYF
>TRBD1|TRBJ2-3|once|TRBV6-2/TRBV6-3
TGTGCCAGCAGTTTGGGACAGACATCCGCTGATACGCAGTATTTT
CASSLGQTSADTQYF
>TRBD1|TRBJ2-3|.|TRBV7-9
TGTGCCAGCAGCTTCGGGACAGGGATCACAGATACGCAGTATTTT
CASSFGTGITDTQYF
>.|TRBJ1-1|.|TRBV11-2
TGTGCCAGCAGCCTATTCTGGACAGTTTCCATGAACACTGAAGCTTTCTTT
CASSLFWTVSMNTEAFF
>TRBD1|TRBJ1-2|.|TRBV28
TGTGCCAGCAGTTTACCAGACAGGGCCTATGGCTACACCTTC
CASSLPDRAYGYTF
>.|TRBJ1-5|.|TRBV27
TGTGCCAGCTGCTTGAGCAGCAATCAGCCCCAGCATTTT
CASCLSSNQPQHF
>.|TRBJ1-3|.|TRBV6-5
TGTGCCAGCAGTCCGCGACAGATCCCCGGAAACACCATATATTTT
CASSPRQIPGNTIYF
>.|TRBJ2-3|once|TRBV6-6
TGTGCCAGCAGTTACTCCGGGCGGGGTCATTCCGATACGCAGTATTTT
CASSYSGRGHSDTQYF
>.|TRBJ1-5|.|TRBV28
TGTGCCAGCAGTCCTCCGGCCGGACGGGCCCAAAGGCAGCCCCAGCATTTT
CASSPPAGRAQRQPQHF
>TRBD1|TRBJ2-4|.|TRBV3-1/TRBV3-2
TGTGCCAGCAGCCAACTCCCGACAGGGGTAAAAAACATTCAGTACTTC
CASSQLPTGVKNIQYF
>.|TRBJ2-7|.|TRBV28
TGTGCCAGCAGTTTCCGGGGATACTCCTACGAGCAGTACTTC
CASSFRGYSYEQYF
>TRBD1|TRBJ1-4|once|TRBV7-2
TGTGCCAGCAGCTCGATCAGGGGGCTAGAAGAAAAACTGTTTTTT
CASSSIRGLEEKLFF
>.|TRBJ2-5|.|TRBV6-5
TGTGCCAGCAGAGGGGGTCGCGGGGAACAAGAGACCCAGTACTTC
CASRGGRGEQETQYF
>.|TRBJ2-5|.|TRBV5-5
TGTGCCAGCAGTTACCCAGGCTGGGGAAGCATGGAGACCCAGTACTTC
CASSYPGWGSMETQYF
>.|TRBJ2-7|.|TRBV29-1
TGCAGCGTTGTGGTTGCAGGTAGCTACGAGCAGTACTTC
CSVVVAGSYEQYF
>.|TRBJ2-3|.|TRBV4-3
TGCGCCAGCAGTCTGGGAGATACGCAGTATTTT
CASSLGDTQYF
>TRBD2|TRBJ2-3|.|TRBV5-4
TGTGCCAGCAGCTCGGGCACCCTAGCGGGAGTGGGAGATACGCAGTATTTT
CASSSGTLAGVGDTQYF
>.|TRBJ1-6|.|TRBV30
TGTGCCTGGATCGGTAAAGGGGGAGAGGCCTATAATTCACCCCTCCACTTT
CAWIGKGGEAYNSPLHF
>TRBD2|TRBJ2-7|.|TRBV13
TGTGCCAGCAGCTCCCTCCTGTCGGCGGGGGGGAGCTCCTACGAGCAGTACTTC
CASSSLLSAGGSSYEQYF
>.|TRBJ1-1|.|TRBV6-6
TGTGCCAGCAGTTTCAACGGGGTGAACACTGAAGCTTTCTTT
CASSFNGVNTEAFF
>.|TRBJ2-7|.|TRBV21-1
TGTGCCAGCAGCAATGTAGGGACAGGGGAAACGGGGACCGAGCAGTACTTC
CASSNVGTGETGTEQYF
>.|TRBJ2-1|few|TRBV2
TGTGCCAGCAGAGACTCGGGACAACACAATGAGCAGTTCTTC
CASRDSGQHNEQFF
>.|TRBJ1-5|.|TRBV28
TGTGCCAGCAGTTTCGCCCAGGTCAGGGAGAATCAGCCCCAGCATTTT
CASSFAQVRENQPQHF
>.|TRBJ1-1|.|TRBV19
TGTGCCAGTAGTGAGGGGGTGAACACTGAAGCTTTCTTT
CASSEGVNTEAFF
>.|TRBJ2-7|.|TRBV5-8
TGTGCCAGCAGCTCTCGGACTTTCTCCTACGAGCAGTACTTC
CASSSRTFSYEQYF
>TRBD1|TRBJ1-1|.|TRBV6-5
TGTGCCAGCAGGGGGACAGGAAGAACTGAAGCTTTCTTT
CASRGTGRTEAFF
>.|TRBJ2-5|.|TRBV25-1
TGTGCCAGCAGTGACCCTGGGAGAGGCCGAGAGACCCAGTACTTC
CASSDPGRGRETQYF
>.|TRBJ2-1|.|TRBV19
TGTGCCAGTAGTATTCGTCCCCAACCTTACAATGAGCAGTTCTTC
CASSIRPQPYNEQFF
>TRBD1|TRBJ1-4|.|TRBV5-1
TGCGCCAGCAGCCTGGGAGCCACAGGGGAAGGGGAAAAACTGTTTTTT
CASSLGATGEGEKLFF
>TRBD2|TRBJ2-5|once|TRBV7-3
TGTGCCAGCAGCTTAATCGGTGGGGAGGGACGGGAAGAGACCCAGTACTTC
CASSLIGGEGREETQYF
>.|TRBJ2-1|.|TRBV12-3/TRBV12-4
TGTGCCAGCAGCCCCTTATGGGGAGATGAGCAGTTCTTC
CASSPLWGDEQFF
>TRBD1|TRBJ2-7|.|TRBV27
TGTGCCAGCAGTTCCGAAGGACAGGGTGCCTTCTCCTACGAGCAGTACTTC
CASSSEGQGAFSYEQYF
>.|TRBJ1-6|.|TRBV6-5
TGTGCCAGCAGCCCCACTGAGCCGACGTCACCCCTCCACTTT
CASSPTEPTSPLHF
>.|TRBJ2-1|.|TRBV27
TGTGCCAGCAGTATGGCCGTCATGAATGAGCAGTTCTTC
CASSMAVMNEQFF
>TRBD1|TRBJ1-1|.|TRBV4-3
TGCGCCAGCAGCCAAGGTTGGACAGGGGGCTGGAACACTGAAGCTTTCTTT
CASSQGWTGGWNTEAFF
>.|TRBJ2-5|.|TRBV28
TGTGCCAGCAGTTTAAGTGGAGGGGAAGAGACCCAGTACTTC
CASSLSGGEETQYF
>TRBD2|TRBJ2-3|once|TRBV18
TGTGCCAGCTCACCTCGACTAGCGGACACAGATACGCAGTATTTT
CASSPRLADTDTQYF